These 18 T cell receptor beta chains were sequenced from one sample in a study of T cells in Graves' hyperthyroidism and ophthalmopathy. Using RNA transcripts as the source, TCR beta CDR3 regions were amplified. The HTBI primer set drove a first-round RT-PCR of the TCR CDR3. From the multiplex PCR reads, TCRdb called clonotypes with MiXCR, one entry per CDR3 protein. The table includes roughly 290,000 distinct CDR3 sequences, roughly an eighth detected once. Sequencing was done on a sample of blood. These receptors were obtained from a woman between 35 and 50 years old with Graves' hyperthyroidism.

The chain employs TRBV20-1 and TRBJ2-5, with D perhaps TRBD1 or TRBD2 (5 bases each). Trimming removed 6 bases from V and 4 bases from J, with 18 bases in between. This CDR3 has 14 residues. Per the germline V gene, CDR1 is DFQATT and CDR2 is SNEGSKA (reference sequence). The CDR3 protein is CSAVIQDFRETQYF. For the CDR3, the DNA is TGCAGTGCCGTAATACAGGACTTTCGAGAGACCCAGTACTTC.

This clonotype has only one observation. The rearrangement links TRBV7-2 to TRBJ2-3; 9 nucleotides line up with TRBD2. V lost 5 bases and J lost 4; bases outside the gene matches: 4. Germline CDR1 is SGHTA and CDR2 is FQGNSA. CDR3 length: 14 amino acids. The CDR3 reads CASSPSSGADTQYF. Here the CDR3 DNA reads TGTGCCAGCAGCCCATCTAGCGGGGCAGATACGCAGTATTTT. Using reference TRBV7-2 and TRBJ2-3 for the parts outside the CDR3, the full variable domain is GAGVSQSPSNKVTEKGKDVELRCDPISGHTALYWYRQSLGQGLEFLIYFQGNSAPDKSGLPSDRFSAERTGGSVSTLTIQRTQQEDSAVYLCASSPSSGADTQYFGPGTRLTVL.

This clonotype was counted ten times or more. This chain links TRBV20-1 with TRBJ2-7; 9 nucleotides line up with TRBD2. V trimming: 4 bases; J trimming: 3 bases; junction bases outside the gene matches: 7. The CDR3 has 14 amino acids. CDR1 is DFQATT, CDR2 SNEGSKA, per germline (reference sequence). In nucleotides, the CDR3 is TGCAGTGCTAAGGGCGGGAGGGCTGTCTACGAGCAGTACTTC. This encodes CSAKGGRAVYEQYF.

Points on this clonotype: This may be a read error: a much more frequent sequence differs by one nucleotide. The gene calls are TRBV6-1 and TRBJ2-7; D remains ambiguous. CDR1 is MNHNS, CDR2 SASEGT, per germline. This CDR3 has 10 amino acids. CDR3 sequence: CTALPKEQYF. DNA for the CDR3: TGTACCGCACTCCCCAAGGAGCAGTACTTC.

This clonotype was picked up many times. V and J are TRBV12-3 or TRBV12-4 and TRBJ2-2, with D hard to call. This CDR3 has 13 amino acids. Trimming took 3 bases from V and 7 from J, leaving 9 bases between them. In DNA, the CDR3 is TGTGCCAGCAGTTTTAGGCCGAACGGGGAGCTGTTTTTT. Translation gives CASSFRPNGELFF.

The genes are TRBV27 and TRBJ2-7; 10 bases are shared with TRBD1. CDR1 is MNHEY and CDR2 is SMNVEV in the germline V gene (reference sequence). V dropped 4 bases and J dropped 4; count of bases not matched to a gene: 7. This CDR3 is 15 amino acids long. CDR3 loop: CASSYPGTGAYEQYF. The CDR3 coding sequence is TGTGCCAGCAGTTACCCCGGGACAGGGGCGTACGAGCAGTACTTC.

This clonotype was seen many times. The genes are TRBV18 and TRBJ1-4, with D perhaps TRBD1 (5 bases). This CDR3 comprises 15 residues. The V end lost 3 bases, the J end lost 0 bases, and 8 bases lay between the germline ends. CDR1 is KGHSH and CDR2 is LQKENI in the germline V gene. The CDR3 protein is CASSPDSATNEKLFF. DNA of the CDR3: TGTGCCAGCTCACCTGACAGTGCAACTAATGAAAAACTGTTTTTT.

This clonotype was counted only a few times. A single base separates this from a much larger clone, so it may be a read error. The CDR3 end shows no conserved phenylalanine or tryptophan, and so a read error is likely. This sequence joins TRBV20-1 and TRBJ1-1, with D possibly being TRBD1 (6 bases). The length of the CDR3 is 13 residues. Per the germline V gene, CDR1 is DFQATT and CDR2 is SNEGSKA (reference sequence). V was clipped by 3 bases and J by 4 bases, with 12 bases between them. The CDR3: CSARGDISTEAFL. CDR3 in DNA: TGCAGTGCTAGGGGGGACATAAGCACTGAAGCTTTCCTT.

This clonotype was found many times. The CDR3 sequence: CASSAAPVAGGYNEQFF. The DNA of the CDR3 is TGTGCCAGCAGCGCTGCACCGGTAGCGGGAGGGTACAATGAGCAGTTCTTC. The chain combines TRBV7-9 with TRBJ2-1; 11 bases are a match to TRBD2. Germline CDR1 and CDR2: SEHNR and FQNEAQ (reference sequence). The CDR3 loop spans 17 amino acids. V dropped 5 bases and J dropped 4; count of bases not matched to a gene: 10.

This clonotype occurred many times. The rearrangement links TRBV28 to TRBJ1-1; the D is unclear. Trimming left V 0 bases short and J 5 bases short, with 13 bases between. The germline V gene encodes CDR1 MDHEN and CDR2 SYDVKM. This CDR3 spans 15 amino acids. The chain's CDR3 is CASSLWAGDKTEAFF. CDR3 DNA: TGTGCCAGCAGTTTATGGGCAGGCGATAAGACTGAAGCTTTCTTT.

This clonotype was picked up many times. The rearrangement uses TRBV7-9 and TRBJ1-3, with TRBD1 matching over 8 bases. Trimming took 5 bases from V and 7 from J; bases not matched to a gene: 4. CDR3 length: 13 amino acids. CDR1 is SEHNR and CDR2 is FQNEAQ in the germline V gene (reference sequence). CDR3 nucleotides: TGTGCCAGCAGCGCGGGACAGGCGAACACCATATATTTT. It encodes CASSAGQANTIYF.

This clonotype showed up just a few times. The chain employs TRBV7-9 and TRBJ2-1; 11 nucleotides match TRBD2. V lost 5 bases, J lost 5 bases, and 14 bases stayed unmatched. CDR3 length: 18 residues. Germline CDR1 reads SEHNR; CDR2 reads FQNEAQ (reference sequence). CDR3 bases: TGTGCCAGCAGCCCCCGACTAGCGGGAAAGCTAAGCCACAATGAGCAGTTCTTC. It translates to CASSPRLAGKLSHNEQFF.

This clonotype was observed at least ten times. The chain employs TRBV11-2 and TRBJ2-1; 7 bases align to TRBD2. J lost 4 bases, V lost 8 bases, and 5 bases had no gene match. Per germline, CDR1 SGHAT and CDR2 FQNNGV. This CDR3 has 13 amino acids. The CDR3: CASRERGYNEQFF. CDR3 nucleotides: TGTGCCAGCCGGGAGCGGGGATACAATGAGCAGTTCTTC.

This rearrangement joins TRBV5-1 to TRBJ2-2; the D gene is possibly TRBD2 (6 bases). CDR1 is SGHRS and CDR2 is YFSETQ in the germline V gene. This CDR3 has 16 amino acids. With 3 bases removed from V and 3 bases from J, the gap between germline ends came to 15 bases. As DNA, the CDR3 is TGCGCCAGCAGCTCGGGTACTAGCCTGGACACCGGGGAGCTGTTTTTT. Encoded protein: CASSSGTSLDTGELFF.

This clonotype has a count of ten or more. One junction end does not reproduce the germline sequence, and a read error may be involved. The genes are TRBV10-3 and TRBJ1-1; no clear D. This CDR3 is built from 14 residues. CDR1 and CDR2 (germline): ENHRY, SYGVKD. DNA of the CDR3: TGTGCCATTAGTGAGGTTCGGCGGAACACTGAAGCTTTCTTT. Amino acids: CAISEVRRNTEAFF.

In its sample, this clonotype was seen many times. CDR3 bases: TGCAGTGCCTTTATAGCGGGAGGTCGGCGTTACGAGCAGTACTTC. This sequence encodes CSAFIAGGRRYEQYF. The gene calls are TRBV20-1 and TRBJ2-7, with 10 bases lining up with TRBD2. V lost 6 bases, J lost 4 bases, and 12 bases stayed unmatched. The CDR3 is 15 amino acids. CDR1 is DFQATT, CDR2 SNEGSKA, per germline (reference sequence).

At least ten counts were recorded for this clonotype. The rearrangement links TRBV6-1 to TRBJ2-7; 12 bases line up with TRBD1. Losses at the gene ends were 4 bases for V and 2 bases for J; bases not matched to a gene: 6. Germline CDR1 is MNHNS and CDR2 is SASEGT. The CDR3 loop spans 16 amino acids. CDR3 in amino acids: CASSVFRDRGPYEQYF. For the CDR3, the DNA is TGTGCCAGCAGTGTCTTCCGGGACAGGGGGCCCTACGAGCAGTACTTC.

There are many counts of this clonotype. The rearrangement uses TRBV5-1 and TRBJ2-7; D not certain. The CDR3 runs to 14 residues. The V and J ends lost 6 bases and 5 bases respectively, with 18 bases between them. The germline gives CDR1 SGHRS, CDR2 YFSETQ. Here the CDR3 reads CASNLGDPDHEQYF. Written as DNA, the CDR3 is TGCGCCAGCAACCTTGGAGACCCCGATCACGAGCAGTACTTC.